These 18 T cell receptor beta chains originate from one sample sequenced in a study of OX40 agonist ivuxolimab in advanced cancers. Using immunoSEQ multiplex PCR, the repertoire was profiled, and TCRdb retains in-frame clones only, with some absent. This repertoire shows 30,000 or so clones, approximately 79% found once; its top ten account for more than 14%. The material sequenced was CD4+ or CD8+ T cells sorted from blood, taken in a trial of the OX40 agonist ivuxolimab. These receptors originate from an adult with an advanced solid tumor such as melanoma, head and neck, liver or kidney cancer.

V gene TRBV28 combines with J gene TRBJ2-5; 8 bases are shared with TRBD1. Trimming removed 7 bases from V and 4 bases from J; junction bases left unmatched: 14. The CDR3 consists of 16 residues. Germline CDR1 reads MDHEN; CDR2 reads SYDVKM. The CDR3 sequence is CASKTGQGTPLETQYF. CDR3 bases: TGTGCCAGCAAAACAGGACAGGGAACCCCTCTAGAGACCCAGTACTTC.

V is TRBV5-1 and J is TRBJ1-5, with D uncertain. Germline CDR1 reads SGHRS; CDR2 reads YFSETQ. The length of the CDR3 is 15 residues. The V end was cut by 0 bases, the J end by 1 base, with 8 bases between. The CDR3 DNA follows: TGCGCCAGCAGCTTGGCTGGGAACAGCAATCAGCCCCAGCATTTT. Amino acids: CASSLAGNSNQPQHF.

The chain recombines TRBV27 with TRBJ2-7; maybe TRBD2 (5 bases). The CDR3 covers 12 residues. CDR1 MNHEY and CDR2 SMNVEV come from the germline V gene (reference sequence). Trimming took 5 bases from V and 6 from J, leaving 11 bases between them. CDR3 loop: CASSRSGGEQYF. CDR3 coding DNA: TGTGCCAGCAGTAGGAGCGGTGGCGAGCAGTACTTC.

The rearrangement uses TRBV28 and TRBJ1-6; D not certain. V was pared by 6 bases and J by 6 bases, with 15 bases between. CDR1 and CDR2 from the germline V gene are MDHEN and SYDVKM. The CDR3 has 15 amino acids. The CDR3 DNA reads as TGTGCCAGCAGGAAAGGCAGAACTATTAATTCACCCCTCCACTTT. Protein: CASRKGRTINSPLHF.

This clone appeared a few times. The chain carries TRBV6-5 and TRBJ2-7; no clear D gene. With 7 bases removed from V and 2 bases from J, the gap between germline ends came to 12 bases. The CDR3 totals 13 residues. Germline V gives CDR1 MNHEY, CDR2 SVGAGI. The CDR3 DNA sequence: TGTGCCAGCACCAAGGACGGAACCTACGAGCAGTACTTC. Encoded protein: CASTKDGTYEQYF.

The chain carries TRBV6-6 and TRBJ1-1, with D tentatively TRBD1 (5 bases). The CDR3 has 14 amino acids. CDR1 is MNHNY, CDR2 SVGAGI, per germline (reference sequence). Trimming took 2 bases from V and 5 from J, leaving 12 bases between them. DNA for the CDR3: TGTGCCAGCAGTTACATCCAGGGAGGGACTGAAGCTTTCTTT. Protein: CASSYIQGGTEAFF.

The V gene is TRBV6-1, the J gene TRBJ2-1; D not resolved. CDR3 size: 15 residues. CDR1 is MNHNS, CDR2 SASEGT, per germline. Between the trimmed V and J ends, which lost 4 bases and 6 bases, there was a span of 16 bases. Written as DNA, the CDR3 is TGTGCCAGCAGTGGTACACATTTAGTACTCAATGAGCAGTTCTTC. Encoded protein: CASSGTHLVLNEQFF.

This rearrangement joins TRBV27 to TRBJ2-2, with 14 bases that match TRBD2. Germline CDR1 and CDR2: MNHEY and SMNVEV (reference sequence). This CDR3 spans 18 amino acids. V was clipped by 0 bases and J by 5 bases; unmatched bases: 5. DNA of the CDR3: TGTGCCAGCAGTTTATCGGGACTAGCGGGAGTGAAAACCGGGGAGCTGTTTTTT. This gives the protein CASSLSGLAGVKTGELFF.

This chain links TRBV5-6 with TRBJ1-2; 7 bases align to TRBD1. The V gene end was trimmed by 5 bases and the J gene end by 4 bases; junction bases not matched to a gene: 5. Germline V lookup: CDR1 SGHDT, CDR2 YYEEEE. The CDR3 consists of 13 residues. The CDR3 nucleotides are TGTGCCAGCAGTCGAGGGGGCGGCTATGGCTACACCTTC. It encodes CASSRGGGYGYTF. The complete variable domain, with remaining parts taken from reference TRBV5-6 and TRBJ1-2, reads DAGVTQSPTHLIKTRGQQVTLRCSPKSGHDTVSWYQQALGQGPQFIFQYYEEEERQRGNFPDRFSGHQFPNYSSELNVNALLLGDSALYLCASSRGGGYGYTFGSGTRLTVV.

This clone has a handful of counts. CDR3 DNA: TGTGCCAGCAGCCAACGAGAGCAGGGTGAAGCTTTCTTT. It translates to CASSQREQGEAFF. This chain connects TRBV7-8 to TRBJ1-1, with a tentative D call TRBD1 (5 bases). The CDR3 runs to 13 residues. The V end was cut by 5 bases, the J end by 7 bases, with 14 bases between. CDR1 is SGHVS and CDR2 is FQNEAQ in the germline V gene.

CDR3 in DNA: TGTGCCACAAAGGGGACCGTTGAGCAGTTCTTC. It encodes CATKGTVEQFF. The gene calls are TRBV10-3 and TRBJ2-1, with D perhaps being TRBD1 or TRBD2 (5 bases each). This CDR3 comprises 11 residues. Germline values: CDR1 ENHRY, CDR2 SYGVKD. V was cut by 10 bases and J by 9 bases, with 13 bases left in between.

This clone occurred once. This rearrangement joins TRBV5-1 to TRBJ1-6, with TRBD1 matching over 10 bases. Losses at the gene ends were 6 bases for V and 11 bases for J; bases not matched to a gene: 11. CDR3 length: 15 amino acids. Germline assignment: CDR1 SGHRS and CDR2 YFSETQ. The CDR3 coding sequence is TGCGCCAGCACCGAAGGGACAGGGGATGGGGCACCCCTCCACTTT. The encoded protein is CASTEGTGDGAPLHF.

V usage is TRBV5-1 and J usage is TRBJ2-7; 10 bases match TRBD2. The CDR3 spans 18 residues. Germline V gives CDR1 SGHRS, CDR2 YFSETQ. With V trimmed by 4 bases and J by 1 base, 14 bases remained unmatched. CDR3 protein: CASSAPEGASGSSYEQYF. DNA for the CDR3: TGCGCCAGCAGCGCCCCCGAGGGGGCTAGCGGGAGTTCCTACGAGCAGTACTTC.

The chain employs TRBV10-1 and TRBJ2-5; no firm D call. This CDR3 has 16 amino acids. The V gene lost 0 bases and the J gene lost 3 bases, with 14 bases spanning the gap. CDR1 and CDR2 (germline): WNHNN, SYGVQD (reference sequence). The CDR3 sequence is CASSESTRVSEETQYF. The CDR3 nucleotides read TGCGCCAGCAGTGAGTCGACTCGGGTCAGCGAAGAGACCCAGTACTTC.

V gene TRBV20-1 combines with J gene TRBJ1-1; D not resolved. Germline CDR1 and CDR2: DFQATT and SNEGSKA (reference sequence). Deletions cut 5 bases from V and 7 bases from J, with 8 bases between. This CDR3 region has 10 residues. CDR3 sequence: CSAPRGEAFF. The CDR3 DNA reads as TGCAGTGCTCCTCGCGGTGAAGCTTTCTTT.

The chain has TRBV28 and TRBJ1-4; 7 bases fit TRBD1. CDR1 and CDR2 from the germline V gene are MDHEN and SYDVKM. J lost 5 bases, V lost 7 bases, and 10 bases had no gene match. The CDR3 is 15 amino acids. The CDR3 here is CASNRPGTANEKLFF. CDR3 DNA sequence: TGTGCCAGCAACCGCCCCGGGACAGCAAATGAAAAACTGTTTTTT.

The chain uses TRBV7-2 and TRBJ2-2; D gene unclear. The CDR3 is 15 residues long. CDR1 is SGHTA, CDR2 FQGNSA, per germline. V lost 6 bases to trimming and J lost 7 bases, with 18 bases between them. The DNA for the CDR3 is TGTGCCAGCAGTCCTCGGACCCTTACAAACGGGGAGCTGTTTTTT. The encoded protein is CASSPRTLTNGELFF.

The V call is TRBV10-3, the J call TRBJ2-1; no clear D gene. Trimming removed 4 bases at V and 9 bases at J, with 7 bases between. The CDR3 runs to 11 residues. Germline assignment: CDR1 ENHRY and CDR2 SYGVKD. CDR3 sequence (DNA): TGTGCCATCAGTGGTGACGCTGAGCAGTTCTTC. Protein product: CAISGDAEQFF.